This T cell receptor beta chain originates from a study of molecular identifiers for immune sequencing clone quantification. Findings and limits, study-wide: Sharing of a barcode by identical TCR molecules could cause highly expanded clone sizes to be underestimated. Over 99% of effector molecules, but under 1% in naive cells, were held by clones with more than 20 RNA copies.

This CDR3 is 14 amino acids long. The germline V and J ends were trimmed by 6 bases and 6 bases, with 14 bases remaining between them. Germline assignment: CDR1 MDHEN and CDR2 SYDVKM. TCRdb re-called the PCR reads with MiXCR, one entry per CDR3 protein. The table has about 500,000 distinct CDR3 sequences, less than 30% seen once; the top ten hold 0.7% to 0.9%. This clonotype was found a few times. Its antigen is still unknown. The chain joins TRBV28 to TRBJ1-4; D gene uncertain. The specimen sequenced was naive CD8+ T cells from blood, with Jurkat cell RNA spiked in. Subset indicated: FACS-sorted CD8+CD4-CCR7+CD45RA+ naive T cells. This TCR came from a human donor in good health. Some libraries in this study had Jurkat cell RNA spiked in. The CDR3: CASRPEPYYEKLFF. The DNA for the CDR3 is TGTGCCAGCAGGCCGGAACCATATTATGAAAAACTGTTTTTT.